This T cell receptor (beta chain) was documented in a study of CD8 T cells in ankylosing spondylitis. Study findings and constraints: In ankylosing spondylitis blood, a motif of roughly eight highly homologous TCR beta variants appeared characteristic.

Turning to this clonotype: Its specificity is not known.

TCRdb re-derived calls from the 5' RACE reads in MiXCR, one entry per CDR3 protein. The sample includes some 700,000 distinct CDR3 sequences, 15% to 20% seen only once; the top ten take 15% to 20%. The CDR3 contains 11 residues. CDR1 MNHEY and CDR2 SVGAGI come from the germline V gene. The V end lost 6 bases, the J end lost 5 bases, and 4 bases lay between the germline ends. The clonotype originates from a male donor with ankylosing spondylitis. The specimen sequenced was blood, either unsorted or a sorted T cell fraction (not recorded which). The chain recombines TRBV6-5 with TRBJ2-2; D uncertain. The CDR3 sequence: CASRMTGELFF. The CDR3 nucleotides read TGTGCCAGCAGGATGACCGGGGAGCTGTTTTTT.